The 27 T cell receptor beta chains below come from one sample, sequenced in a study of T cell changes during pregnancy in multiple sclerosis. Profiled with immunoSEQ multiplex PCR; TCRdb holds only in-frame clones, not every one. Among some 85,000 clones listed, roughly 93% were seen once. The sample consisted of peripheral blood, taken in the second trimester of pregnancy. Receptors were obtained from a female donor in good health, enrolled as a control in a pregnancy study.

The chain carries TRBV14 and TRBJ1-6; the D is unclear. Germline lookup yields CDR1 SGHDN and CDR2 FVKESK. The CDR3 spans 15 residues. With 0 bases removed from V and 6 bases from J, the gap between germline ends came to 9 bases. CDR3 DNA sequence: TGTGCCAGCAGCCAAGAAACAGTCTCTAATTCACCCCTCCACTTT. It encodes CASSQETVSNSPLHF.

The V and J genes are TRBV30 and TRBJ1-5, with TRBD1 as a possible D gene (6 bases). Between the trimmed V and J ends, which lost 4 bases and 1 base, there was a span of 17 bases. This CDR3 spans 16 amino acids. Per the germline V gene, CDR1 is GTSNPN and CDR2 is SVGIG (reference sequence). CDR3 protein: CAWTGGPLGSNQPQHF. The DNA for the CDR3 is TGTGCCTGGACCGGGGGGCCCCTGGGGAGCAATCAGCCCCAGCATTTT.

This clone occurred a few times. The chain joins TRBV18 to TRBJ1-6, with TRBD1 matching over 8 bases. V lost 1 base, J lost 9 bases, and 11 bases stayed unmatched. The V gene's germline CDR1 is KGHSH and CDR2 LQKENI. The CDR3 has 17 residues. The CDR3 DNA follows: TGTGCCAGCTCACCACGATTCTCTCAGGGGGCCGGTTCACCCCTCCACTTT. Protein product: CASSPRFSQGAGSPLHF.

This clone has just one count. The CDR3 protein is CASSLATSGTDTQYF. CDR3 nucleotide sequence: TGCGCCAGCAGCTTGGCGACTAGCGGCACAGATACGCAGTATTTT. The chain links TRBV5-1 to TRBJ2-3; 8 bases match TRBD2. This CDR3 contains 15 residues. Per germline, CDR1 SGHRS and CDR2 YFSETQ. V lost 0 bases and J lost 1; bases outside the gene matches: 1.

The J gene is TRBJ1-2, the V gene TRBV6-4; possibly TRBD1 for D (6 bases). The V and J ends lost 5 bases and 6 bases respectively, with 19 bases between them. This CDR3 is 15 amino acids long. Germline CDR1 and CDR2: MRHNA and SNTAGT. Written as DNA, the CDR3 is TGTGCCAGCAGTAAAAACGCTGGGACACCCGATGGCTACACCTTC. Translation: CASSKNAGTPDGYTF.

The rearrangement joins TRBV4-2 to TRBJ1-1; the D is unclear. V was cut by 0 bases and J by 2 bases, with 7 bases left in between. Germline assignment: CDR1 LGHNA and CDR2 YNFKEQ. The CDR3 spans 14 residues. The CDR3 region is CASSQDTDNTEAFF. In DNA form, the CDR3 reads TGTGCCAGCAGCCAAGATACAGACAACACTGAAGCTTTCTTT.

The chain combines TRBV5-6 with TRBJ2-5, with 7 bases matching TRBD1. Matching the DNA end better, TRBJ2-7 makes the J call doubtful. The CDR3 runs to 13 residues. Germline loops: CDR1 SGHDT, CDR2 YYEEEE. In nucleotides, the CDR3 is TGTGCCAGCAGCTCGACAGGGTCCTACGAGCAGTACTTC. This encodes CASSSTGSYEQYF.

This chain links TRBV18 with TRBJ2-1, with 9 bases identical to TRBD2. This CDR3 is 14 amino acids long. Germline V CDR1 and CDR2: KGHSH, LQKENI. Trimming removed 4 bases from V and 4 bases from J; junction bases left unmatched: 2. The CDR3 DNA is TGTGCCAGCTCACATAGCGGGGGATACAATGAGCAGTTCTTC. This encodes CASSHSGGYNEQFF.

This chain uses TRBV29-1 with TRBJ2-1; 8 bases match TRBD2. CDR3 size: 13 residues. Germline loops: CDR1 SQVTM, CDR2 ANQGSEA. After removal of 4 bases from V and 3 bases from J, the junction contained 2 bases not matched to a gene. The CDR3 sequence is CSVGRGDYNEQFF. CDR3 DNA: TGCAGCGTTGGGCGGGGGGACTACAATGAGCAGTTCTTC.

This clone was seen a handful of times. CDR3 sequence: CAIQTPTGELFF. Written as DNA, the CDR3 is TGTGCCATCCAAACACCCACCGGGGAGCTGTTTTTT. This chain uses TRBV5-6 with TRBJ2-2, with D hard to call. Trimming took off 9 bases at V and 4 bases at J, with 10 bases between the two ends. From germline, CDR1 is SGHDT and CDR2 YYEEEE. There are 12 residues in the CDR3.

The V call is TRBV2, the J call TRBJ2-5; D may be TRBD1 (6 bases). With 5 bases removed from V and 7 bases from J, the gap between germline ends came to 20 bases. CDR3 length equals 15 residues. Germline V gene sequence: CDR1 SNHLY, CDR2 FYNNEI. CDR3 amino acids: CASSLGQFAVGTQYF. The CDR3 nucleotides are TGTGCCAGCAGTCTCGGACAGTTTGCTGTTGGGACCCAGTACTTC. Complete variable domain (other parts from reference TRBV2 and TRBJ2-5): EPEVTQTPSHQVTQMGQEVILRCVPISNHLYFYWYRQILGQKVEFLVSFYNNEISEKSEIFDDQFSVERPDGSNFTLKIRSTKLEDSAMYFCASSLGQFAVGTQYFGPGTRLLVL.

V gene TRBV5-1 combines with J gene TRBJ2-2, with D possibly matching TRBD2 (5 bases). The CDR3 spans 17 residues. V was shortened by 1 base and J by 3 bases, with 16 bases between the two germline ends. The V gene's germline CDR1 is SGHRS and CDR2 YFSETQ. As DNA, the CDR3 is TGCGCCAGCAGCTTGTCCACGGACGGGATTTACACCGGGGAGCTGTTTTTT. This codes for CASSLSTDGIYTGELFF.

The genes are TRBV12-5 and TRBJ1-1, with TRBD1 matching 9 bases. J was trimmed by 4 bases and V by 1 base; bases with no gene match: 7. This CDR3 is built from 16 residues. Germline CDR1 reads LGHNT; CDR2 reads FRNRAP. The CDR3 loop is CASGLGPTGGFTEAFF. The CDR3 nucleotides read TGTGCTAGTGGTTTGGGCCCCACAGGGGGCTTCACTGAAGCTTTCTTT.

The gene calls are TRBV6-1 and TRBJ2-7; possible D gene TRBD2, 7 bases. V dropped 7 bases and J dropped 7 bases, with 23 bases sitting between them. The germline CDR1 and CDR2 sequences are MNHNS and SASEGT. This CDR3 has 15 residues. CDR3 residues: CASIRGGLRLGEQYF. In nucleotides, the CDR3 is TGTGCCAGCATTAGGGGGGGATTGCGCCTGGGAGAGCAGTACTTC.

The chain is built from TRBV9 and TRBJ1-3, with D tentatively TRBD1 (6 bases). The CDR3 is 14 amino acids. V was trimmed by 4 bases and J by 0 bases, leaving 8 bases between them. Per the germline V gene, CDR1 is SGDLS and CDR2 is YYNGEE. The CDR3 DNA sequence: TGTGCCAGCAGCAGGACAGTCTCTGGAAACACCATATATTTT. It translates to CASSRTVSGNTIYF.

The chain employs TRBV6-6 and TRBJ1-4; D ambiguous. The CDR3 has 15 residues. V lost 2 bases and J lost 0, with 7 bases in between. Germline V CDR1 and CDR2: MNHNY, SVGAGI (reference sequence). The CDR3 sequence: CASSYLGSTNEKLFF. The CDR3 DNA reads TGTGCCAGCAGTTACCTCGGTTCAACTAATGAAAAACTGTTTTTT.

The rearrangement links TRBV19 to TRBJ1-4; D is perhaps TRBD1 (5 bases). This CDR3 contains 15 residues. Germline V gene lookup returns CDR1 LNHDA and CDR2 SQIVND (reference sequence). V was clipped by 5 bases and J by 4 bases, with 14 bases between them. The CDR3 bases are TGTGCCAGTAGTCAGACAGCTCAGGATAATGAAAAACTGTTTTTT. It translates to CASSQTAQDNEKLFF.

The chain recombines TRBV27 with TRBJ1-2, with D uncertain. The CDR3 covers 15 residues. V lost 5 bases and J lost 0, with 13 bases in between. The V gene's germline CDR1 is MNHEY and CDR2 SMNVEV (reference sequence). DNA for the CDR3: TGTGCCAGCAGTCCCTCGACACACTCTAACTATGGCTACACCTTC. It is translated as CASSPSTHSNYGYTF.

This clone was recorded once. The genes are TRBV6-1 and TRBJ1-6, with D possibly matching TRBD1 (5 bases). Germline V gene lookup returns CDR1 MNHNS and CDR2 SASEGT. The CDR3 has 15 residues. Trimming left V 2 bases short and J 9 bases short, with 14 bases between. The CDR3 loop is CASSERPGGGSPLHF. The DNA of the CDR3 is TGTGCCAGCAGTGAAAGGCCCGGGGGTGGTTCACCCCTCCACTTT.

The V call is TRBV2, the J call TRBJ1-6, with D possibly TRBD1 on 5 matching bases. The CDR3 is made up of 15 amino acids. Germline V CDR1 and CDR2: SNHLY, FYNNEI. With 9 bases removed from V and 9 bases from J, the gap between germline ends came to 21 bases. The DNA of the CDR3 is TGTGCCAGTAAGCCTGTCCCAGGGCCCTTTTCACCCCTCCACTTT. This encodes CASKPVPGPFSPLHF.

DNA of the CDR3: TGTGCCAGTAGTCCCTCAGGGGTAGTAGGCGAGCAGTACTTC. This codes for CASSPSGVVGEQYF. V is TRBV19 and J is TRBJ2-7, with a possible D match to TRBD1 (6 bases). Germline CDR1 and CDR2: LNHDA and SQIVND (reference sequence). The CDR3 is made up of 14 amino acids. The V end lost 5 bases, the J end lost 6 bases, and 17 bases lay between the germline ends. Drawing the rest from reference TRBV19 and TRBJ2-7, the complete variable domain is DGGITQSPKYLFRKEGQNVTLSCEQNLNHDAMYWYRQDPGQGLRLIYYSQIVNDFQKGDIAEGYSVSREKKESFPLTVTSAQKNPTAFYLCASSPSGVVGEQYFGPGTRLTVT.

This clone appeared once. This sequence joins TRBV2 and TRBJ1-1; 8 nucleotides line up with TRBD1. With V trimmed by 10 bases and J by 1 base, 11 bases remained unmatched. Germline values: CDR1 SNHLY, CDR2 FYNNEI. CDR3 size: 15 residues. This CDR3 is CATHIAGTGNTEAFF. The CDR3, as DNA: TGTGCCACCCATATCGCCGGGACAGGGAACACTGAAGCTTTCTTT.

The rearrangement uses TRBV5-1 and TRBJ2-2; 8 positions match TRBD1. The V and J ends lost 5 bases and 6 bases, in that order; junction bases with no gene match: 12. Germline V gene sequence: CDR1 SGHRS, CDR2 YFSETQ. The CDR3 is 16 amino acids. DNA of the CDR3: TGCGCCAGCAGGGATTGGACAGGGCCAACCCCCGGGGAGCTGTTTTTT. Its translation is CASRDWTGPTPGELFF.

The V call is TRBV29-1, the J call TRBJ1-2, with 8 bases matching TRBD1. The CDR3 length is 15 residues. Germline V gene sequence: CDR1 SQVTM, CDR2 ANQGSEA. The V and J ends lost 4 bases and 8 bases, in that order; junction bases with no gene match: 15. The CDR3 coding sequence is TGCAGCGTTGGCACCGGACAGGGAGCTATCCAAGGCTACACCTTC. Translation: CSVGTGQGAIQGYTF.

The V call is TRBV10-3, the J call TRBJ2-7; a possible D gene is TRBD1 (5 bases). Germline loops: CDR1 ENHRY, CDR2 SYGVKD. Trimming stripped 8 bases from V and 5 bases from J, with 13 bases between. The CDR3 is made up of 12 amino acids. The CDR3 is CAIAGIADEQYF. The CDR3 DNA reads TGTGCCATCGCAGGGATCGCCGACGAGCAGTACTTC.

The chain is built from TRBV10-3 and TRBJ1-1, with D maybe TRBD1 (6 bases). This CDR3 is 16 amino acids long. The ends were cut back, 3 bases at V and 0 bases at J, with 14 bases in the middle. From germline, CDR1 is ENHRY and CDR2 SYGVKD. As DNA, the CDR3 is TGTGCCATCAGTGAATCCCATACAGGGCTGAACACTGAAGCTTTCTTT. As protein: CAISESHTGLNTEAFF.

V gene TRBV13 combines with J gene TRBJ1-2; D not resolved. This CDR3 is built from 14 residues. The germline V gene encodes CDR1 PRHDT and CDR2 FYEKMQ (reference sequence). V dropped 5 bases and J dropped 2 bases, with 12 bases sitting between them. CDR3 sequence reads: CASSLPTGNYGYTF. CDR3 nucleotide sequence: TGTGCCAGCAGCCTACCTACGGGGAACTATGGCTACACCTTC.